A single sample gave rise to the 18 T cell receptor beta chains below, sequenced in a study of T cells after posttransplantation cyclophosphamide (dated by TCRdb to about 2016). The treatment or condition label on this specimen signifies: high-dose cyclophosphamide on days +3 and +4 as single-agent GVHD prophylaxis. PTCy patients received busulfan and fludarabine conditioning, a related or unrelated marrow graft, and cyclophosphamide on days +3 and +4. The method was the immunoSEQ multiplex PCR assay. This immuneACCESS table, as held by TCRdb, lists in-frame sequences with V and J called but not all clones. Of the missing ones, under half trace to an unresolved V gene in checked studies; the others have no known cause. The sample table records about 42,000 clones; 90% of these occur just once. Jointly, the top ten make up over 2% of the sample. Sequencing used PBMCs, obtained around 63 days after allogeneic stem cell transplant with posttransplant cyclophosphamide. These receptors were taken from a male patient in his sixties who received an allogeneic stem cell transplant from a related donor and was CMV-positive. Donor T cells from the graft may be present among the T cells after a transplant.

CDR3 protein: CASSLAGDTGELFF. The CDR3 coding sequence is TGCGCCAGCAGCTTGGCGGGGGACACCGGGGAGCTGTTTTTT. The V call is TRBV5-1, the J call TRBJ2-2; D possibly corresponds to TRBD2 (6 bases). CDR1 SGHRS and CDR2 YFSETQ come from the germline V gene. Trimming pared 0 bases from V and 3 bases from J, leaving 6 bases between. This CDR3 region has 14 residues.

This chain joins TRBV30 and TRBJ1-5; TRBD1 matches at 10 bases. The CDR3 loop spans 14 amino acids. Trimming removed 3 bases from V and 7 bases from J; junction bases left unmatched: 6. Germline-derived CDR1 and CDR2 are GTSNPN and SVGIG (reference sequence). The chain's CDR3 is CAWSPGQGLQPQHF. The CDR3 nucleotides read TGTGCCTGGAGCCCGGGACAGGGGTTACAGCCCCAGCATTTT. Drawing the rest from reference TRBV30 and TRBJ1-5, the complete variable domain is SQTIHQWPATLVQPVGSPLSLECTVEGTSNPNLYWYRQAAGRGLQLLFYSVGIGQISSEVPQNLSASRPQDRQFILSSKKLLLSDSGFYLCAWSPGQGLQPQHFGDGTRLSIL.

The rearrangement uses TRBV7-9 and TRBJ2-3, with 10 bases aligning to TRBD2. V lost 4 bases and J lost 3; bases outside the gene matches: 7. Germline loops: CDR1 SEHNR, CDR2 FQNEAQ (reference sequence). The CDR3 has 16 amino acids. The CDR3, as DNA: TGTGCCAGCAGCTCCATAGATAGCGGGGGGACAGATACGCAGTATTTT. It encodes CASSSIDSGGTDTQYF.

The gene calls are TRBV15 and TRBJ2-3, with TRBD2 matching 11 bases. Trimming removed 1 base from V and 5 bases from J; junction bases left unmatched: 2. Germline V gene sequence: CDR1 LNHNV, CDR2 YYDKDF (reference sequence). This CDR3 contains 15 residues. The CDR3 nucleotides read TGTGCCACCAGCAGAGGGGGACTAGCGGAAGATACGCAGTATTTT. Translation gives CATSRGGLAEDTQYF. Looking up the rest from reference TRBV15 and TRBJ2-3 gives the full variable domain: DAMVIQNPRYQVTQFGKPVTLSCSQTLNHNVMYWYQQKSSQAPKLLFHYYDKDFNNEADTPDNFQSRRPNTSFCFLDIRSPGLGDTAMYLCATSRGGLAEDTQYFGPGTRLTVL.

The rearrangement joins TRBV27 to TRBJ1-5; TRBD1 aligns across 7 bases. CDR1 MNHEY and CDR2 SMNVEV come from the germline V gene (reference sequence). The CDR3 covers 14 residues. The V and J ends lost 5 bases and 7 bases, in that order; junction bases with no gene match: 8. The CDR3 DNA follows: TGTGCCAGCAGTCCATCACAGGGGTACCAGCCCCAGCATTTT. Translating gives CASSPSQGYQPQHF.

J is TRBJ1-2 and V is TRBV5-4; D unresolved. Germline V gives CDR1 SGHNT, CDR2 YYREEE (reference sequence). The V end lost 4 bases, the J end lost 7 bases, and 23 bases lay between the germline ends. This CDR3 comprises 16 residues. The CDR3 bases are TGTGCCAGCAGCCGTACGGGCTCCTCGGCGGGGTTTGGCTACACCTTC. Its protein product is CASSRTGSSAGFGYTF.

In DNA, the CDR3 is TGTGCCATCAGTGACCTCGGACAGGGGGCCAACTATGGCTACACCTTC. As protein: CAISDLGQGANYGYTF. The rearrangement joins TRBV10-3 to TRBJ1-2; 11 positions match TRBD1. Germline V gene sequence: CDR1 ENHRY, CDR2 SYGVKD. This CDR3 contains 16 residues. The V gene end was trimmed by 3 bases and the J gene end by 2 bases; junction bases not matched to a gene: 5.

The rearrangement links TRBV7-6 to TRBJ1-1, with 8 positions matching TRBD1. CDR1 is SGHVS and CDR2 is FNYEAQ in the germline V gene. Losses at the gene ends were 3 bases for V and 6 bases for J; bases not matched to a gene: 9. The CDR3 has 15 residues. This CDR3 is CASSFGQGRVPEAFF. The DNA for the CDR3 is TGTGCCAGCAGCTTCGGACAGGGCCGAGTCCCTGAAGCTTTCTTT.

The chain uses TRBV4-1 and TRBJ2-7; weak D call: TRBD2 (6 bases). The CDR3 contains 14 residues. Germline lookup yields CDR1 MGHRA and CDR2 YSYEKL. Between the trimmed V and J ends, which lost 3 bases and 4 bases, there was a span of 13 bases. The CDR3 spells CASSHGEVRYEQYF. The CDR3 coding sequence is TGCGCCAGCAGCCATGGGGAGGTTCGATACGAGCAGTACTTC.

V is TRBV5-6 and J is TRBJ2-6; D unclear. CDR3 size: 13 residues. Trimming cost V 6 bases and J 1 base, with 5 bases left between them. Germline assignment: CDR1 SGHDT and CDR2 YYEEEE. The CDR3 spells CASTPSGANVLTF. The CDR3 DNA is TGTGCCAGCACCCCTTCTGGGGCCAACGTCCTGACTTTC.

This clone was seen only once. The rearrangement joins TRBV25-1 to TRBJ1-2; D remains ambiguous. Germline values: CDR1 MGHDK, CDR2 SYGVNS. The CDR3 runs 15 residues. V lost 6 bases to trimming and J lost 0 bases, with 14 bases between them. CDR3 in DNA: TGTGCCAGCAGCACTGGGAGGTCAGCTAACTATGGCTACACCTTC. This sequence encodes CASSTGRSANYGYTF.

The V and J genes are TRBV6-6 and TRBJ1-6, with 8 bases lining up with TRBD1. CDR1 and CDR2 (germline): MNHNY, SVGAGI (reference sequence). This CDR3 contains 15 residues. V lost 6 bases, J lost 10 bases, and 11 bases stayed unmatched. CDR3 DNA: TGTGCCAGCAGGTTACCCGCACAGGGGGTCTCACCCCTCCACTTT. It codes for CASRLPAQGVSPLHF.

The V call is TRBV2, the J call TRBJ2-7; 9 bases agree with TRBD1. This CDR3 spans 15 amino acids. In germline, CDR1 is SNHLY, CDR2 FYNNEI. V trimming: 6 bases; J trimming: 5 bases; junction bases outside the gene matches: 11. In DNA, the CDR3 is TGTGCCAGCAGCAGTACCGGGACAGGGCTGAACGAGCAGTACGTC. Translating gives CASSSTGTGLNEQYV.

The chain combines TRBV19 with TRBJ1-1; TRBD1 is a possible D gene (5 bases). The V gene lost 7 bases and the J gene lost 5 bases, with 23 bases spanning the gap. CDR3 length equals 16 residues. Germline assignment: CDR1 LNHDA and CDR2 SQIVND (reference sequence). The CDR3 DNA reads as TGTGCCAGTACCACCAGGACCGGGACTGTGGGGACTGAAGCTTTCTTT. Its protein is CASTTRTGTVGTEAFF.

The rearrangement joins TRBV5-6 to TRBJ1-4, with no clear D. CDR3 length equals 15 residues. The germline CDR1 and CDR2 sequences are SGHDT and YYEEEE. The ends were cut back, 2 bases at V and 3 bases at J, with 11 bases in the middle. Here the CDR3 reads CASSFTWQANEKLFF. CDR3 nucleotide sequence: TGTGCCAGCAGCTTTACGTGGCAGGCTAATGAAAAACTGTTTTTT.

This rearrangement joins TRBV18 to TRBJ1-1, with TRBD1 identical over 9 bases. The CDR3 extends over 14 amino acids. CDR1 and CDR2 (germline): KGHSH, LQKENI. J lost 5 bases, V lost 5 bases, and 6 bases had no gene match. CDR3 region: CASSSGQGRTEAFF. As DNA, the CDR3 is TGTGCCAGCTCATCGGGACAGGGACGGACTGAAGCTTTCTTT.

This clone occurred once. In DNA, the CDR3 is TGTGCCAGCAGCCGGCCCGGACTAGCGGGTGGCAATGAGCAGTTCTTC. Translation: CASSRPGLAGGNEQFF. The chain links TRBV7-9 to TRBJ2-1, with 11 bases identical to TRBD2. The V gene end was trimmed by 5 bases and the J gene end by 6 bases; junction bases not matched to a gene: 9. Germline assignment: CDR1 SEHNR and CDR2 FQNEAQ (reference sequence). The CDR3 totals 16 residues.

Concerning this clone itself: The same CDR3 also results from other DNA sequences found in this sample. The J gene is TRBJ1-1, the V gene TRBV5-1; D unresolved. V dropped 0 bases and J dropped 1 base, with 4 bases sitting between them. Per the germline V gene, CDR1 is SGHRS and CDR2 is YFSETQ. This CDR3 contains 13 residues. As DNA, the CDR3 is TGCGCCAGCAGCTTGGGAGGGAACACTGAAGCTTTCTTT. Its protein product is CASSLGGNTEAFF.